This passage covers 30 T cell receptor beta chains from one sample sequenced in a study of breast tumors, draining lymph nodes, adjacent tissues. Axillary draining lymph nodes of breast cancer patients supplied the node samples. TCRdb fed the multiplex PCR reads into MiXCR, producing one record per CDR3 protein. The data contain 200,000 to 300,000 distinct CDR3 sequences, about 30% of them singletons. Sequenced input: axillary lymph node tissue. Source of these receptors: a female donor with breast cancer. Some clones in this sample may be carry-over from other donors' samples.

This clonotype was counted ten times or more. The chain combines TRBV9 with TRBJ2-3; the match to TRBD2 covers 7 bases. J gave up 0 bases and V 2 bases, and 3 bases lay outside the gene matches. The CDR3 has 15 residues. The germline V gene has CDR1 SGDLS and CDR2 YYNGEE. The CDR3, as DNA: TGTGCCAGCAGCGTTACTAGCGTTAGCACAGATACGCAGTATTTT. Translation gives CASSVTSVSTDTQYF.

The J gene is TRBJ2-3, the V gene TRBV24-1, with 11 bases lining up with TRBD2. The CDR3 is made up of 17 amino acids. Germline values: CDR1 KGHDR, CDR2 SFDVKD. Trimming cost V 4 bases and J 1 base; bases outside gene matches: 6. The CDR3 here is CATSDYLAGGGTDTQYF. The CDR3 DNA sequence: TGTGCCACCAGTGACTACCTAGCGGGAGGAGGCACAGATACGCAGTATTTT.

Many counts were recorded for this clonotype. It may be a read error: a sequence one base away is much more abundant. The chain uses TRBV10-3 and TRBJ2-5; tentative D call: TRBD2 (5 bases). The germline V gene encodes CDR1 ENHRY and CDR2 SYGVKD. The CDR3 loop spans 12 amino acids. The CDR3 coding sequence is TGTGCCGTCAGTCCAGGAGGAGAGACCCAGTACTTC. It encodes CAVSPGGETQYF.

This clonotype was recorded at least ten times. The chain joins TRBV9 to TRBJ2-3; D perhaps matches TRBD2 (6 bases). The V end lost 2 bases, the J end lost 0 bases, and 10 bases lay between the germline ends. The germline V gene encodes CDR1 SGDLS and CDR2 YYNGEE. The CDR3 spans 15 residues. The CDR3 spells CASSVGGGSTDTQYF. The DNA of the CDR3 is TGTGCCAGCAGCGTGGGCGGAGGGAGCACAGATACGCAGTATTTT.

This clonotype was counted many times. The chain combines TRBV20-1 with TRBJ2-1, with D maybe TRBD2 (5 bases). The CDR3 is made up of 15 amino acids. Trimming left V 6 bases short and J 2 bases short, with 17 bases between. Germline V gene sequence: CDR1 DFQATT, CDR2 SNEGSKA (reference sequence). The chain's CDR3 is CSARVRGVTYNEQFF. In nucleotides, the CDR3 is TGCAGTGCGAGGGTCCGGGGAGTTACCTACAATGAGCAGTTCTTC.

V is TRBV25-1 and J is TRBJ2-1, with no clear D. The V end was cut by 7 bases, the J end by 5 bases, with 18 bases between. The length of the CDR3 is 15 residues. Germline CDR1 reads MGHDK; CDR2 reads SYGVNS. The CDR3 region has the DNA TGTGCCAGCACTATAGCTCCAATTGTGGACAATGAGCAGTTCTTC. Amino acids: CASTIAPIVDNEQFF.

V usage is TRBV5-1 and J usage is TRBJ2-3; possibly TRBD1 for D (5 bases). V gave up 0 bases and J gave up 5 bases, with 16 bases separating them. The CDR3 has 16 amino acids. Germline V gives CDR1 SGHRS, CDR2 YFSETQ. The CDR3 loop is CASSLGASVGEDTQYF. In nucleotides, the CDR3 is TGCGCCAGCAGCTTGGGTGCCAGCGTAGGGGAAGATACGCAGTATTTT.

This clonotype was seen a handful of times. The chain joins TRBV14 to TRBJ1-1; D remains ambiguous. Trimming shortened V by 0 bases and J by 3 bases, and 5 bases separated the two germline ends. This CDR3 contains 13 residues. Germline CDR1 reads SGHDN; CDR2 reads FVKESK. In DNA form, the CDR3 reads TGTGCCAGCAGCCAAGAGTTGTACACTGAAGCTTTCTTT. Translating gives CASSQELYTEAFF.

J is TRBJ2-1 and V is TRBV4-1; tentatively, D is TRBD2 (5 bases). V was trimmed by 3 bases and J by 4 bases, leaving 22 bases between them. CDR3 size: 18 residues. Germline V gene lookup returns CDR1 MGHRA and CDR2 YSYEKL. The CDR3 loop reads CASSQVETRLNLYNEQFF. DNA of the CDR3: TGCGCCAGCAGCCAGGTGGAGACCCGACTAAACTTATACAATGAGCAGTTCTTC.

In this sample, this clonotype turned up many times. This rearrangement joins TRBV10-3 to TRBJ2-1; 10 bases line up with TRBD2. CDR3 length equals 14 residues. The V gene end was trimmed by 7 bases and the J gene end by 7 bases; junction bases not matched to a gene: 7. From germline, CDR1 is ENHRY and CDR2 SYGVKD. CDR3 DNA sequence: TGTGCCATCAAGCCAGCGGGAGGGCCTAATGAGCAGTTCTTC. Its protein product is CAIKPAGGPNEQFF.

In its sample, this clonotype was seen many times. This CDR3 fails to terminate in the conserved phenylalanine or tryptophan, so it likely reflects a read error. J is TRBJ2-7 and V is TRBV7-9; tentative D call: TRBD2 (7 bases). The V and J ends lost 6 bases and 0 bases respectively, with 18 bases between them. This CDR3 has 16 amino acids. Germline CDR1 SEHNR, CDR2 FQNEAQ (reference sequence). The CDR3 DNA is TGTGCCAGCAGTAGTAAGAGCGGGACAAGCTCCTACGAGCAGTACCTC. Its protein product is CASSSKSGTSSYEQYL.

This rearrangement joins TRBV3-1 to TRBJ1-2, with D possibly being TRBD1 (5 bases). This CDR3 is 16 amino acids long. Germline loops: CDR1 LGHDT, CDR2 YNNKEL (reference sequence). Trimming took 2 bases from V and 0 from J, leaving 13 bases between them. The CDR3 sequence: CASSQNAGPANYGYTF. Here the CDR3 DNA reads TGTGCCAGCAGCCAAAATGCAGGGCCCGCTAACTATGGCTACACCTTC.

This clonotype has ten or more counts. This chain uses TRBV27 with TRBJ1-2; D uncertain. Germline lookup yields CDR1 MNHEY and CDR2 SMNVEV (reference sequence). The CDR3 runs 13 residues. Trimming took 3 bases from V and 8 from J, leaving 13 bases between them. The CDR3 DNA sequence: TGTGCCAGCAGTTTGGGCTTCCGAGCGGGCTACACCTTC. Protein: CASSLGFRAGYTF.

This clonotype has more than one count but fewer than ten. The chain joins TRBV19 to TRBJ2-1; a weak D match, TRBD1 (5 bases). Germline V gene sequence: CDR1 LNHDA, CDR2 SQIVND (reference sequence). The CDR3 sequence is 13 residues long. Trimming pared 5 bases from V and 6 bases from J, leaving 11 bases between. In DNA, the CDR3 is TGTGCCAGTAGTTTGGGGCAGAGCAATGAGCAGTTCTTC. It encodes CASSLGQSNEQFF.

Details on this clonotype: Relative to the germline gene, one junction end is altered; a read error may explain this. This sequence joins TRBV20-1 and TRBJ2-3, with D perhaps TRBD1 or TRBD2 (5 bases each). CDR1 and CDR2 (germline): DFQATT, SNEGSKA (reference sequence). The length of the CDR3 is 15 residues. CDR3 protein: CSANPGIGVSDTQYF. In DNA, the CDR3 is TGCAGTGCTAACCCCGGGATAGGGGTATCAGATACACAGTATTTT.

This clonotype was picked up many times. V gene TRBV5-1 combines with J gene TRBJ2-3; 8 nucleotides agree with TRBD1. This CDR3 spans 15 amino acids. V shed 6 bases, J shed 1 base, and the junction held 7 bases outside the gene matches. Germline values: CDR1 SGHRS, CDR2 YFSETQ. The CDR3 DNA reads TGCGCCAGCATCCCATCGGGACAGGGCACAGATACGCAGTATTTT. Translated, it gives CASIPSGQGTDTQYF.

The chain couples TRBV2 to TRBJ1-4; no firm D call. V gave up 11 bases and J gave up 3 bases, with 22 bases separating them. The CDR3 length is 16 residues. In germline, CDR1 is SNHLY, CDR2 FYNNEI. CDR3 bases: TGTGCCGGGAGCCCTTACGTCCAAGGCTCTAATGAAAAACTGTTTTTT. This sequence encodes CAGSPYVQGSNEKLFF. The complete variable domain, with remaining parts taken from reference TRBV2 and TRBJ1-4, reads EPEVTQTPSHQVTQMGQEVILRCVPISNHLYFYWYRQILGQKVEFLVSFYNNEISEKSEIFDDQFSVERPDGSNFTLKIRSTKLEDSAMYFCAGSPYVQGSNEKLFFGSGTQLSVL.

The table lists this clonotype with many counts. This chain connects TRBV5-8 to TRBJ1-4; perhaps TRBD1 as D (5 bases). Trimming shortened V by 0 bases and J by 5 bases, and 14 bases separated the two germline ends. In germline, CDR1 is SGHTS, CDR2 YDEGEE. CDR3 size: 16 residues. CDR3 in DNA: TGTGCCAGCAGCTTGGCCATAGCAGGGAAGAATGAAAAACTGTTTTTT. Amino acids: CASSLAIAGKNEKLFF.

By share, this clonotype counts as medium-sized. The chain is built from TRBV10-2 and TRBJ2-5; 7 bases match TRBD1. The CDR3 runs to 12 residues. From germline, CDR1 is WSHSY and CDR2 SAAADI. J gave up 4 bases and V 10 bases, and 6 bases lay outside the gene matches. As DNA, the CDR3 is TGCGCCACGCAGGGACAGCTAGAGACCCAGTACTTC. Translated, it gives CATQGQLETQYF.

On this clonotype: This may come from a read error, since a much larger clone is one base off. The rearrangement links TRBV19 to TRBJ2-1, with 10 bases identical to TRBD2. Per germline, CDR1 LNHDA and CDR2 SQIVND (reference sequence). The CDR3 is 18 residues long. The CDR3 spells CASSPLRLAGLSHNEQFF. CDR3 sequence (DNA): TGTGCCAGTAGTCCCCTCCGACTAGCGGGCCTCTCCCACAATGAGCAGTTCTTC.

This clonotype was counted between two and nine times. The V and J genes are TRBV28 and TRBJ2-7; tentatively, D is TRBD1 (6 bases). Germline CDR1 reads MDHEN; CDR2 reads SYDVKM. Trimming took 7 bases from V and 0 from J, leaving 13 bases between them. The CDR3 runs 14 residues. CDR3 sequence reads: CASTDRTISYEQYF. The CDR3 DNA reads TGTGCCAGCACCGACAGGACAATCTCCTACGAGCAGTACTTC.

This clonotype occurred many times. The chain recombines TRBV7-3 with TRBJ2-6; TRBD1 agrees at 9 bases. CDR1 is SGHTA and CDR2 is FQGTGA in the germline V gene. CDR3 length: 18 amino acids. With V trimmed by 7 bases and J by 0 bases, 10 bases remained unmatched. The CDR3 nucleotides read TGTGCCAGCATCAAGCTCAGGGACAGGGCCTCTGGGGCCAACGTCCTGACTTTC. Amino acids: CASIKLRDRASGANVLTF. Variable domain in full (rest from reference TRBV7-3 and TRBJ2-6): GAGVSQTPSNKVTEKGKYVELRCDPISGHTALYWYRQSLGQGPEFLIYFQGTGAADDSGLPNDRFFAVRPEGSVSTLKIQRTERGDSAVYLCASIKLRDRASGANVLTFGAGSRLTVL.

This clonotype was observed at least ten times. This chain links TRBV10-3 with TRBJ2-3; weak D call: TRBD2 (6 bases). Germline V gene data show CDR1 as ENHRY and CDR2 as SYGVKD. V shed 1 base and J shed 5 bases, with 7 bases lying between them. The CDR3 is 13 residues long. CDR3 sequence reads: CAISEYGGDTQYF. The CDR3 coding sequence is TGTGCCATCAGTGAGTACGGGGGAGATACGCAGTATTTT.

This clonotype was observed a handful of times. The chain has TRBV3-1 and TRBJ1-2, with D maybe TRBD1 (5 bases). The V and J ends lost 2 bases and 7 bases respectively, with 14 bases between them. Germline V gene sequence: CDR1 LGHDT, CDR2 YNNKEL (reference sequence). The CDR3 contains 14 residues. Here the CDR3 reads CASSQLRGEGGYTF. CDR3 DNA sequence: TGTGCCAGCAGCCAACTCCGGGGGGAGGGTGGCTACACCTTC. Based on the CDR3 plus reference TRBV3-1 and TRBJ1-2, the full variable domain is DTAVSQTPKYLVTQMGNDKSIKCEQNLGHDTMYWYKQDSKKFLKIMFSYNNKELIINETVPNRFSPKSPDKAHLNLHINSLELGDSAVYFCASSQLRGEGGYTFGSGTRLTVV.

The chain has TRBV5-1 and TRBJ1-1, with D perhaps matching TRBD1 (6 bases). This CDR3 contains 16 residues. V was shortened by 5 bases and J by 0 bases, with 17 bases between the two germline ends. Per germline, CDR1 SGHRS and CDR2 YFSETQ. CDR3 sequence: CASSERPTGMNTEAFF. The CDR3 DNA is TGCGCCAGCAGTGAAAGACCGACAGGAATGAACACTGAAGCTTTCTTT.

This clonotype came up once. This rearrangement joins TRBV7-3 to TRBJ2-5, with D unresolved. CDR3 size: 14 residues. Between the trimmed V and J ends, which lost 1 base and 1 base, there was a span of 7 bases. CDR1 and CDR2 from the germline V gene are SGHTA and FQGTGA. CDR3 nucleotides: TGTGCCAGCAGCTTAATGCGGACCCAAGAGACCCAGTACTTC. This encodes CASSLMRTQETQYF.

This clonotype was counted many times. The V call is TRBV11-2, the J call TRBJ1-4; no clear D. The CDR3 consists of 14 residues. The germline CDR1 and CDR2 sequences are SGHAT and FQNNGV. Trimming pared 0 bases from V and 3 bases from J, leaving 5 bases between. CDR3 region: CASSLDWANEKLFF. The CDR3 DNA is TGTGCCAGCAGCTTAGATTGGGCTAATGAAAAACTGTTTTTT.

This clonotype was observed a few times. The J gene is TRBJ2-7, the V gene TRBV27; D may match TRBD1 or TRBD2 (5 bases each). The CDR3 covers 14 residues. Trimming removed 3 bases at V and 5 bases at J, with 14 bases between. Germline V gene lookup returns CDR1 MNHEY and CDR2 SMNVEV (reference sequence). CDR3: CASSFGAVSDEQYF. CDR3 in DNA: TGTGCCAGCAGTTTCGGGGCGGTCTCGGACGAGCAGTACTTC.

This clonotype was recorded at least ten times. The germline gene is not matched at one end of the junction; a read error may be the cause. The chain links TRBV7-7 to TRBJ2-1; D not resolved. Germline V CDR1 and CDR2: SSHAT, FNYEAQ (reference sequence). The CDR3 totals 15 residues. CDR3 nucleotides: TGTGCTAGCAGCTTAGCTCCGACATCGTACAATGAGCAGTTCTTC. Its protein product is CASSLAPTSYNEQFF.

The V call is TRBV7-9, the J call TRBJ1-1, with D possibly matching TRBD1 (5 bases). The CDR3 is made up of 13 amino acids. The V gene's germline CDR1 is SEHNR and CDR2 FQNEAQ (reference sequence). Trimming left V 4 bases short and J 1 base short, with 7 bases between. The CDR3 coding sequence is TGTGCCAGCAGCTACGACAGGAACACTGAAGCTTTCTTT. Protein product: CASSYDRNTEAFF.